One and the same sample provided the 20 T cell receptor beta chains below, sequenced in a study of cytomegalovirus exposure and HLA in healthy donors. Use of 60 Vbeta and 13 Jbeta primers characterized the PCR. Clones were read by immunoSEQ multiplex PCR, and TCRdb kept only the in-frame ones, dropping some. The data contain 150,000 to 200,000 clones, roughly 77% of them singletons. Sequenced input: PBMCs. Every receptor here comes from a male donor in good health and CMV-seronegative.

The V call is TRBV5-1, the J call TRBJ1-1; D call uncertain. V was pared by 3 bases and J by 0 bases, with 9 bases between. The CDR3 totals 14 residues. Germline V lookup: CDR1 SGHRS, CDR2 YFSETQ. This CDR3 is CASSSGNLNTEAFF. The CDR3 DNA reads as TGCGCCAGCAGCTCGGGGAATTTGAACACTGAAGCTTTCTTT.

The chain uses TRBV5-1 and TRBJ1-1; a possible D gene is TRBD1 (5 bases). V lost 0 bases, J lost 1 base, and 13 bases lay in between. CDR3 length equals 16 residues. Germline lookup yields CDR1 SGHRS and CDR2 YFSETQ. The CDR3 reads CASSLGIRDWNTEAFF. The DNA of the CDR3 is TGCGCCAGCAGCTTGGGGATCAGGGACTGGAACACTGAAGCTTTCTTT.

The chain is built from TRBV19 and TRBJ2-3; D perhaps matches TRBD2 (5 bases). The CDR3 spans 14 residues. The ends were cut back, 6 bases at V and 3 bases at J, with 13 bases in the middle. Looked up from germline, CDR1 is LNHDA and CDR2 is SQIVND (reference sequence). The CDR3 DNA sequence: TGTGCCAGTAGCACCATGGGCGGGACAGATACGCAGTATTTT. It translates to CASSTMGGTDTQYF.

V is TRBV28 and J is TRBJ2-7, with D maybe TRBD2 (6 bases). In germline, CDR1 is MDHEN, CDR2 SYDVKM. Trimming shortened V by 7 bases and J by 1 base, and 14 bases separated the two germline ends. The CDR3 loop spans 14 amino acids. The CDR3 reads CASKGGIGSYEQYF. The CDR3, as DNA: TGTGCCAGCAAGGGAGGTATAGGATCCTACGAGCAGTACTTC. Full variable domain (outside the CDR3, taken from reference TRBV28 and TRBJ2-7): DVKVTQSSRYLVKRTGEKVFLECVQDMDHENMFWYRQDPGLGLRLIYFSYDVKMKEKGDIPEGYSVSREKKERFSLILESASTNQTSMYLCASKGGIGSYEQYFGPGTRLTVT.

The chain carries TRBV15 and TRBJ2-1; 7 bases map to TRBD1. The germline V gene encodes CDR1 LNHNV and CDR2 YYDKDF (reference sequence). The CDR3 totals 15 residues. With V trimmed by 5 bases and J by 9 bases, 13 bases remained unmatched. Here the CDR3 reads CATSRQGPWESEQFF. The CDR3 DNA is TGTGCCACCAGCCGACAGGGACCCTGGGAGAGTGAGCAGTTCTTC.

This chain joins TRBV19 and TRBJ2-6; the D gene is possibly TRBD1 (6 bases). The CDR3 contains 17 residues. From germline, CDR1 is LNHDA and CDR2 SQIVND (reference sequence). V dropped 7 bases and J dropped 2 bases, with 18 bases sitting between them. DNA for the CDR3: TGTGCCAGTACCGACAGGCCGAGCTTTACTGGGGCCAACGTCCTGACTTTC. It is translated as CASTDRPSFTGANVLTF.

This chain connects TRBV11-2 to TRBJ1-1; D remains unclear. V dropped 0 bases and J dropped 11 bases, with 10 bases sitting between them. Germline CDR1 and CDR2: SGHAT and FQNNGV. CDR3 length: 12 residues. CDR3 residues: CASSLDPRWAFF. CDR3 coding DNA: TGTGCCAGCAGCTTAGATCCACGGTGGGCTTTCTTT.

As to this clone: The junction differs from germline at one of its ends, possibly a read error. The chain uses TRBV6-5 and TRBJ1-2, with 8 bases aligning to TRBD1. The CDR3 contains 15 residues. Germline CDR1 is MNHEY and CDR2 is SVGAGI. The CDR3 DNA sequence: TGTGCCTGCAGTTACTCTGTCCAGGGGGCGTCTGGCTACACCTTC. Its protein is CACSYSVQGASGYTF.

This clone was detected a few times. V usage is TRBV5-8 and J usage is TRBJ2-3; 9 bases fit TRBD1. The CDR3 length is 16 residues. With V trimmed by 0 bases and J by 1 base, 3 bases remained unmatched. CDR1 is SGHTS and CDR2 is YDEGEE in the germline V gene. In nucleotides, the CDR3 is TGTGCCAGCAGCTTGGGGACAGGGGCCGGCACAGATACGCAGTATTTT. Protein: CASSLGTGAGTDTQYF.

This sequence joins TRBV7-2 and TRBJ2-3, with D tentatively TRBD2 (6 bases). This CDR3 has 19 amino acids. Germline values: CDR1 SGHTA, CDR2 FQGNSA. With 2 bases removed from V and 0 bases from J, the gap between germline ends came to 21 bases. CDR3 DNA: TGTGCCAGCAGCTTATTGGGCGGGCGAGCGGGTTCTAGCACAGATACGCAGTATTTT. The encoded protein is CASSLLGGRAGSSTDTQYF.

V is TRBV30 and J is TRBJ2-3; tentative D call: TRBD2 (6 bases). Germline values: CDR1 GTSNPN, CDR2 SVGIG (reference sequence). Trimming took 4 bases from V and 6 from J, leaving 11 bases between them. The CDR3 runs to 12 residues. CDR3 amino acids: CAWTGGRDTQYF. CDR3 nucleotide sequence: TGTGCCTGGACCGGGGGTCGGGATACGCAGTATTTT.

This sequence joins TRBV5-1 and TRBJ1-4; maybe TRBD1 (5 bases). CDR3 length: 14 residues. V lost 2 bases and J lost 7, with 12 bases in between. Germline V gene data show CDR1 as SGHRS and CDR2 as YFSETQ. The CDR3 DNA follows: TGCGCCAGCAGCTTCCTGGGACTGGCTGAAAAACTGTTTTTT. Its translation is CASSFLGLAEKLFF.

V gene TRBV6-6 combines with J gene TRBJ2-7; D ambiguous. The germline CDR1 and CDR2 sequences are MNHNY and SVGAGI (reference sequence). Trimming pared 5 bases from V and 3 bases from J, leaving 14 bases between. The CDR3 totals 14 residues. CDR3 region: CASSDVLQIYEQYF. The CDR3 DNA reads TGTGCCAGCAGTGACGTCCTACAGATCTACGAGCAGTACTTC.

The chain couples TRBV5-1 to TRBJ2-4, with 11 bases lining up with TRBD1. Germline V CDR1 and CDR2: SGHRS, YFSETQ. CDR3 length equals 15 residues. V lost 3 bases and J lost 6; bases outside the gene matches: 5. In nucleotides, the CDR3 is TGCGCCAGCAGCTCGTGGGGGACAGGGGGAAACATTCAGTACTTC. This encodes CASSSWGTGGNIQYF.

V is TRBV5-1 and J is TRBJ1-2, with D maybe TRBD1 (6 bases). CDR3 length: 14 amino acids. Germline loops: CDR1 SGHRS, CDR2 YFSETQ. V lost 2 bases and J lost 4, with 12 bases in between. The DNA of the CDR3 is TGCGCCAGCAGCTTTCCCGGGACAAGCTATGGCTACACCTTC. Its translation: CASSFPGTSYGYTF.

The chain is built from TRBV25-1 and TRBJ1-2; 9 bases map to TRBD1. Germline CDR1 MGHDK, CDR2 SYGVNS. Trimming at V came to 6 bases and at J to 3 bases, leaving 11 bases not matched to a gene. This CDR3 is 16 amino acids long. The chain's CDR3 is CASRGSRDRVYYGYTF. The CDR3 bases are TGTGCCAGCAGGGGATCCCGGGACAGGGTGTACTATGGCTACACCTTC.

This chain connects TRBV6-1 to TRBJ1-2, with D unresolved. This CDR3 spans 14 amino acids. Germline CDR1 and CDR2: MNHNS and SASEGT. The V end was cut by 2 bases, the J end by 3 bases, with 10 bases between. The CDR3 region is CASSEKPVDYGYTF. CDR3 nucleotide sequence: TGTGCCAGCAGTGAAAAGCCCGTTGACTATGGCTACACCTTC.

CDR3 sequence reads: CASSFIRGEAFF. In nucleotides, the CDR3 is TGTGCCAGCAGCTTCATCAGGGGTGAAGCTTTCTTT. The chain couples TRBV5-4 to TRBJ1-1; D is possibly TRBD1 (6 bases). The CDR3 is made up of 12 amino acids. V lost 2 bases and J lost 7, with 9 bases in between. Germline V gene sequence: CDR1 SGHNT, CDR2 YYREEE (reference sequence).

DNA of the CDR3: TGTGCTACAGGACAGGTCCAAGAGACCCAGTACTTC. Protein sequence: CATGQVQETQYF. This rearrangement joins TRBV19 to TRBJ2-5; 7 bases map to TRBD1. Germline V lookup: CDR1 LNHDA, CDR2 SQIVND (reference sequence). The CDR3 totals 12 residues.

V usage is TRBV28 and J usage is TRBJ1-2; D unclear. The CDR3 has 12 amino acids. Deletions cut 4 bases from V and 2 bases from J, with 5 bases between. Germline lookup yields CDR1 MDHEN and CDR2 SYDVKM. The CDR3 sequence is CASSSGNYGYTF. Written as DNA, the CDR3 is TGTGCCAGCAGTTCAGGAAACTATGGCTACACCTTC.